This T cell receptor (beta chain) was recorded in a study of blood T cell repertoires in COVID-19. Overall study: Collection of acute and convalescent COVID-19 samples took place in the United States, Italy and Spain. PBMCs, B-cell-depleted T cells, or T cells provided the cDNA or gDNA that made up the material.

Original processing methods: It was from reference gene primer amplification that nucleated cell counts were estimated. Some clones are missing from TCRdb's copy, which holds only in-frame ones; the method was immunoSEQ multiplex PCR. Clonal size and the V and J genes are those of that table, whereas D and trimming came from the DNA. The sample consists of about 220,000 clones, around 80% of them appearing once. As concerns this clone: This CDR3 is also generated by other DNA sequences in the sample.

The sample comprised peripheral blood. The clonotype comes from a woman between 45 and 65 years old with acute or convalescent COVID-19.

The CDR3 sequence is CASSSGNTEAFF. CDR3 DNA sequence: TGTGCCAGCAGCTCCGGGAACACTGAAGCTTTCTTT. This chain uses TRBV5-4 with TRBJ1-1; no reliable D call. The CDR3 sequence is 12 residues long. Germline CDR1 reads SGHNT; CDR2 reads YYREEE (reference sequence). Trimming removed 3 bases from V and 1 base from J, with 4 bases in between.